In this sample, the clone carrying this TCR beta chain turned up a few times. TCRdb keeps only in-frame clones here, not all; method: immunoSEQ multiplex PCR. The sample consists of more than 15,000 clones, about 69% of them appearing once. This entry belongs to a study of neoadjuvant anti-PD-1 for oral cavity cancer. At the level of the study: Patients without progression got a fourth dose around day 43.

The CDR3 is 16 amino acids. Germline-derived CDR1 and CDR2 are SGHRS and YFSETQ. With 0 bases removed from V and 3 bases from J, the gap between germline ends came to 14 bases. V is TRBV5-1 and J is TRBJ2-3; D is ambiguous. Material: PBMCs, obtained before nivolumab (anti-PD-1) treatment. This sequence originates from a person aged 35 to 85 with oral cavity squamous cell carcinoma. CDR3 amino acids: CASSLDSFAGTDTQYF. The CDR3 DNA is TGCGCCAGCAGCTTGGACTCCTTCGCCGGAACAGATACGCAGTATTTT.